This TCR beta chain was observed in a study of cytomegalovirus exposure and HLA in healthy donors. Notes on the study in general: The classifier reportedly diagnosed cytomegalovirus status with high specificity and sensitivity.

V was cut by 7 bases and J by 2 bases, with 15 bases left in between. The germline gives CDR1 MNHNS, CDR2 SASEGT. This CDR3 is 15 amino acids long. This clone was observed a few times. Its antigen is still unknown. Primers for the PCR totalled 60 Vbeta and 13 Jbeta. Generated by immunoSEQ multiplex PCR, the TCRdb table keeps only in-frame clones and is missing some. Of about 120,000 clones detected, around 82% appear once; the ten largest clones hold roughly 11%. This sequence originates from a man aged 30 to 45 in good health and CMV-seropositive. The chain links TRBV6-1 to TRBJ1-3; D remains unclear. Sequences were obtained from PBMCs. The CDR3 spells CASKSSTGAGNTIYF. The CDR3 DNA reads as TGTGCCAGCAAATCGTCCACCGGGGCTGGAAACACCATATATTTT.